These 8 T cell receptor beta chains originate from one sample sequenced in a study of CD8 T cells in ankylosing spondylitis. TCRdb redid the calling of the 5' RACE reads with MiXCR, one entry per CDR3 protein. The table lists approximately 46,000 distinct CDR3 sequences, approximately 11% of them singletons. Sequencing was carried out using blood, either unsorted or a sorted T cell fraction (not recorded which). These receptors were collected from a male donor with ankylosing spondylitis or in good health (not recorded which).

The table lists this clonotype with many counts. The V gene is TRBV20-1, the J gene TRBJ2-3, with 9 bases that match TRBD2. Germline V gives CDR1 DFQATT, CDR2 SNEGSKA (reference sequence). There are 14 residues in the CDR3. The trim removed 4 bases at V and 2 bases at J, leaving 4 bases unmatched. The CDR3 nucleotides read TGCAGTGCTATGCCTAGCGGGAACACAGATACGCAGTATTTT. Amino acid sequence: CSAMPSGNTDTQYF.

Many counts were recorded for this clonotype. The J gene is TRBJ2-3, the V gene TRBV5-1; D may be TRBD1 (5 bases). The length of the CDR3 is 14 residues. Germline-derived CDR1 and CDR2 are SGHRS and YFSETQ. V was shortened by 4 bases and J by 2 bases, with 11 bases between the two germline ends. As DNA, the CDR3 is TGCGCCAGCAGCACCCAGGGTTTCACAGATACGCAGTATTTT. Protein product: CASSTQGFTDTQYF.

This clonotype was detected many times. This chain connects TRBV28 to TRBJ1-3; TRBD1 matches at 9 bases. Trimming cost V 4 bases and J 5 bases; bases outside gene matches: 3. The germline V gene encodes CDR1 MDHEN and CDR2 SYDVKM. The CDR3 sequence is 14 residues long. CDR3 DNA: TGTGCCAGCAGTTCTGGACAGGGGCGAAACACCATATATTTT. Translation gives CASSSGQGRNTIYF.

This clonotype was counted many times. The rearrangement uses TRBV29-1 and TRBJ2-2; D call uncertain. This CDR3 is 13 amino acids long. V lost 4 bases to trimming and J lost 0 bases, with 6 bases between them. Germline CDR1 reads SQVTM; CDR2 reads ANQGSEA. The CDR3 reads CSVGRTNTGELFF. CDR3 sequence (DNA): TGCAGCGTTGGCCGGACGAACACCGGGGAGCTGTTTTTT.

In its sample, this clonotype was seen a few times. CDR3 amino acids: CASSLEGFKYEQYF. The CDR3, as DNA: TGCGCCAGCAGCTTGGAGGGGTTTAAATACGAGCAGTACTTC. The V and J genes are TRBV5-1 and TRBJ2-7; a possible D gene is TRBD1 (5 bases). The CDR3 is 14 residues long. With 0 bases removed from V and 4 bases from J, the gap between germline ends came to 11 bases. Looked up from germline, CDR1 is SGHRS and CDR2 is YFSETQ.

The rearrangement joins TRBV28 to TRBJ2-5; TRBD1 agrees at 9 bases. V shed 3 bases and J 5 bases; nucleotides not matched to a gene: 7. CDR1 is MDHEN, CDR2 SYDVKM, per germline. The CDR3 has 15 amino acids. The CDR3 nucleotides are TGTGCCAGCAGTTTTCAGACAGGGGGGGGGGAGACCCAGTACTTC. Its translation is CASSFQTGGGETQYF.

In its sample, this clonotype was seen many times. This rearrangement joins TRBV29-1 to TRBJ2-7, with TRBD1 matching 10 bases. There are 15 residues in the CDR3. J gave up 5 bases and V 6 bases, and 13 bases lay outside the gene matches. Germline loops: CDR1 SQVTM, CDR2 ANQGSEA. CDR3 in DNA: TGCAGCGTAGAACCCGGGACAGGGGTGAGACACGAGCAGTACTTC. Its translation: CSVEPGTGVRHEQYF.

This clonotype has ten or more counts. CDR3 DNA sequence: TGCAGTGCTAGAGGGGAGACAGGGGGTCGCAATCAGCCCCAGCATTTT. Translating it yields CSARGETGGRNQPQHF. The rearrangement uses TRBV20-1 and TRBJ1-5; the match to TRBD1 covers 9 bases. Losses at the gene ends were 1 base for V and 2 bases for J; bases not matched to a gene: 6. This CDR3 has 16 residues. The germline gives CDR1 DFQATT, CDR2 SNEGSKA (reference sequence).